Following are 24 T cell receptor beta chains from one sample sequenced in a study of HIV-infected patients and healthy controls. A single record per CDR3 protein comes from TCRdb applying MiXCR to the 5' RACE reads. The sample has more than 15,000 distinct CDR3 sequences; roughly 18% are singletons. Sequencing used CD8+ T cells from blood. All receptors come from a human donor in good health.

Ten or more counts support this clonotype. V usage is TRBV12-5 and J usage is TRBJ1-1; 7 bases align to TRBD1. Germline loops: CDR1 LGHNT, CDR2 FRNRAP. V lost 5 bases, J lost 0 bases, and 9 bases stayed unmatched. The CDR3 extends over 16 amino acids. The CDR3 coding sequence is TGTGCTAGTGGTCACGACAGGGTTGGGCTGAACACTGAAGCTTTCTTT. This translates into CASGHDRVGLNTEAFF.

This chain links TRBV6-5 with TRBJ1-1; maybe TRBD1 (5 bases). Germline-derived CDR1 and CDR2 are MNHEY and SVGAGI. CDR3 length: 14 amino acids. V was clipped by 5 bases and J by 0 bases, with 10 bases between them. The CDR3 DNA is TGTGCCAGCAGTATGGACAATTTGAACACTGAAGCTTTCTTT. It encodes CASSMDNLNTEAFF.

DNA of the CDR3: TGCAGTGCTAGTCTGTCTAGCGCTAACAATGAGCAGTTCTTC. As protein: CSASLSSANNEQFF. This chain links TRBV20-1 with TRBJ2-1; D perhaps matches TRBD2 (6 bases). The V gene's germline CDR1 is DFQATT and CDR2 SNEGSKA (reference sequence). With 3 bases removed from V and 5 bases from J, the gap between germline ends came to 14 bases. The CDR3 is made up of 14 amino acids.

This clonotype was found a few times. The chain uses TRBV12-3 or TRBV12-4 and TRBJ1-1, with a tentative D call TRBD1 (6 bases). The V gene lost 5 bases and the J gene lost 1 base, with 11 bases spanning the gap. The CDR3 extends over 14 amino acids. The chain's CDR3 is CASSPLTGNTEAFF. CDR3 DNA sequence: TGTGCCAGCAGTCCTTTGACAGGGAACACTGAAGCTTTCTTT.

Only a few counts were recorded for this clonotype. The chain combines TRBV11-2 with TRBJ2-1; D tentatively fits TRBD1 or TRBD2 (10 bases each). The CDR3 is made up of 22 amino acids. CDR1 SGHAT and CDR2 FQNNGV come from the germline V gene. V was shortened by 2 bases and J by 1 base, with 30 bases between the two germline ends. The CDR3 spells CASSLTGQGYVLAGASYNEQFF. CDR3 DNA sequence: TGTGCCAGCAGCTTAACGGGACAGGGGTATGTCCTAGCGGGAGCATCCTACAATGAGCAGTTCTTC.

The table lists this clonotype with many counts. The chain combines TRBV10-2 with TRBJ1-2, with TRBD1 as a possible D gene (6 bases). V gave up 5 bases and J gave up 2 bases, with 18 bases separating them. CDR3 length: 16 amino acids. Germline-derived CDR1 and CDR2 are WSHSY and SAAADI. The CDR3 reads CASSSTPTGKNYGYTF. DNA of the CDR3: TGCGCCAGCAGTTCAACCCCGACAGGAAAAAACTATGGCTACACCTTC.

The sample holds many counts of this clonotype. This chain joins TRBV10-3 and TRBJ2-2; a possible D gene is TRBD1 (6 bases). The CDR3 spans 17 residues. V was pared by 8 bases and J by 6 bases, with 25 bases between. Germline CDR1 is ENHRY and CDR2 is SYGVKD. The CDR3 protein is CAIRKSVGTPPSGELFF. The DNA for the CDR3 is TGTGCCATCCGAAAGAGCGTTGGGACACCTCCCTCCGGGGAGCTGTTTTTT.

The CDR3 sequence: CASSFVRGPEGYTF. The DNA for the CDR3 is TGTGCCAGCAGTTTCGTTAGGGGGCCGGAGGGCTACACCTTC. V gene TRBV12-3 or TRBV12-4 combines with J gene TRBJ1-2; the match to TRBD1 covers 7 bases. The V and J ends lost 3 bases and 8 bases, in that order; junction bases with no gene match: 9. The CDR3 covers 14 residues.

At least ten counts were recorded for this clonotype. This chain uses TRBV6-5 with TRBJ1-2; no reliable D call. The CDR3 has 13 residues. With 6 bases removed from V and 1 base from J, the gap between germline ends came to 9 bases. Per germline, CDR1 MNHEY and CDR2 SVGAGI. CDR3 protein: CASRTLDNYGYTF. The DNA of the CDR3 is TGTGCCAGCAGAACCCTAGATAACTATGGCTACACCTTC.

The CDR3 loop is CASSEAQYRNTEAFF. The CDR3 coding sequence is TGTGCCAGCAGTGAAGCGCAGTACCGGAACACTGAAGCTTTCTTT. The rearrangement uses TRBV6-1 and TRBJ1-1; D gene unclear. CDR3 length equals 15 residues. Germline-derived CDR1 and CDR2 are MNHNS and SASEGT. V was cut by 0 bases and J by 1 base, with 9 bases left in between.

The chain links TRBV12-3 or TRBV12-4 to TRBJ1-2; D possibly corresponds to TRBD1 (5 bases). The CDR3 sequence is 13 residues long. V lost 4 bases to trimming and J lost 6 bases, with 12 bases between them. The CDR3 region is CASSYPGRDGYTF. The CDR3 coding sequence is TGTGCCAGCAGTTATCCAGGGAGGGATGGCTACACCTTC.

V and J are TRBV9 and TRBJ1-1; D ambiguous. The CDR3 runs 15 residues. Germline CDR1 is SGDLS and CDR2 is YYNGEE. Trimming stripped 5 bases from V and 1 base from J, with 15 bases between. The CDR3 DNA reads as TGTGCCAGCAGGGGGTTCGTGGACGGGAACACTGAAGCTTTCTTT. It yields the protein CASRGFVDGNTEAFF.

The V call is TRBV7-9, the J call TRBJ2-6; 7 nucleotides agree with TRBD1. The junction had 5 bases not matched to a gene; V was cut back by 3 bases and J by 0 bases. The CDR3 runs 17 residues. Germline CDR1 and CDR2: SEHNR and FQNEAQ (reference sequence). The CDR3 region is CASSFRDSYSGANVLTF. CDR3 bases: TGTGCCAGCAGCTTTAGGGACAGCTACTCTGGGGCCAACGTCCTGACTTTC.

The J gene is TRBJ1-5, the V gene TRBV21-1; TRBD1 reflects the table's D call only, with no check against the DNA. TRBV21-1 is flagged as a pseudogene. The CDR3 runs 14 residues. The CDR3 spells CASSSRDRNQPQHF. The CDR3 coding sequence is TGTGCCAGCAGCTCCCGGGACAGAAATCAGCCCCAGCATTTT.

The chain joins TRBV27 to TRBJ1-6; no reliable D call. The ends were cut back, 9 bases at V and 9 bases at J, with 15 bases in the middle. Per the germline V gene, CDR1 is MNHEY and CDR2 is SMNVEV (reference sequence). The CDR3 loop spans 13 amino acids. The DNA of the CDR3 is TGTGCCAGTTGGAAGTACTTGGGTTCACCCCTCCACTTT. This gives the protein CASWKYLGSPLHF.

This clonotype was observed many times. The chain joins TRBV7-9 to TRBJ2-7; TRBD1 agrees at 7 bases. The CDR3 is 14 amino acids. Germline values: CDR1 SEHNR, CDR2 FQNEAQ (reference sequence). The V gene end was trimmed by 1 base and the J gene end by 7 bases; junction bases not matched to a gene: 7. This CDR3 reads CASSLDRGPSEQYF. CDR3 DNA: TGTGCCAGCAGCTTAGACAGGGGACCTTCTGAGCAGTACTTC. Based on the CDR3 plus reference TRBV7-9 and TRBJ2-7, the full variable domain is DTGVSQNPRHKITKRGQNVTFRCDPISEHNRLYWYRQTLGQGPEFLTYFQNEAQLEKSRLLSDRFSAERPKGSFSTLEIQRTEQGDSAMYLCASSLDRGPSEQYFGPGTRLTVT.

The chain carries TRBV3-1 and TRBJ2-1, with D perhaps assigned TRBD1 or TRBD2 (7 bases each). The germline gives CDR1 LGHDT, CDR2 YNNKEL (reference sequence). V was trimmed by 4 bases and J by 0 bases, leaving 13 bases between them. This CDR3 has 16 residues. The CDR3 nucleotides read TGTGCCAGCAGCCCGGGGGGACAGAGCTCCTACAATGAGCAGTTCTTC. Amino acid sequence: CASSPGGQSSYNEQFF.

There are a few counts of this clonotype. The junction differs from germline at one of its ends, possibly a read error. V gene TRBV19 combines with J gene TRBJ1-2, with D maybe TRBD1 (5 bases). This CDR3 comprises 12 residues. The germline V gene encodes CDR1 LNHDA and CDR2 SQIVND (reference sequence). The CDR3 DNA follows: TGTGCCAGTAGTATAGGGCAGGGTGATCTCCTCTTC. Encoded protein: CASSIGQGDLLF.

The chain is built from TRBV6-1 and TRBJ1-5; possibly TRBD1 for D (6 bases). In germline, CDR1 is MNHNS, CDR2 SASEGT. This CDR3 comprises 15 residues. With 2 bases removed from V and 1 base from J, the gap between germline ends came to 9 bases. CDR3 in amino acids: CASSEWGASNQPQHF. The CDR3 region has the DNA TGTGCCAGCAGTGAATGGGGGGCGAGCAATCAGCCCCAGCATTTT.

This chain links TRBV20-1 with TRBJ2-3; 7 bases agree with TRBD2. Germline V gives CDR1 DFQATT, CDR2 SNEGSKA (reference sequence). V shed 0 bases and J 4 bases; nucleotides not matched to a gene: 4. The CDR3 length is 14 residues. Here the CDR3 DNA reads TGCAGTGCTAGAGATGGGGGGGAGGCAGATACGCAGTATTTT. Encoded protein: CSARDGGEADTQYF.

The CDR3, as DNA: TGTGCCAGCAGTGATGGGCAGGGGTACACTGAAGCTTTCTTT. Its translation is CASSDGQGYTEAFF. This sequence joins TRBV2 and TRBJ1-1; maybe TRBD1 (6 bases). Germline V gene lookup returns CDR1 SNHLY and CDR2 FYNNEI. V was cut by 3 bases and J by 3 bases, with 11 bases left in between. This CDR3 contains 14 residues. The whole variable domain, filled in from reference TRBV2 and TRBJ1-1, reads EPEVTQTPSHQVTQMGQEVILRCVPISNHLYFYWYRQILGQKVEFLVSFYNNEISEKSEIFDDQFSVERPDGSNFTLKIRSTKLEDSAMYFCASSDGQGYTEAFFGQGTRLTVV.

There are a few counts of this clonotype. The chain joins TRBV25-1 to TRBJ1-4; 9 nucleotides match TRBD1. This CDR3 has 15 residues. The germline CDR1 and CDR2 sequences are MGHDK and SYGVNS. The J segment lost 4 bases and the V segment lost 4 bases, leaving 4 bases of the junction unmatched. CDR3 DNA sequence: TGTGCCAGCAGTGGAACAGGGGGCCTTAATGAAAAACTGTTTTTT. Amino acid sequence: CASSGTGGLNEKLFF.

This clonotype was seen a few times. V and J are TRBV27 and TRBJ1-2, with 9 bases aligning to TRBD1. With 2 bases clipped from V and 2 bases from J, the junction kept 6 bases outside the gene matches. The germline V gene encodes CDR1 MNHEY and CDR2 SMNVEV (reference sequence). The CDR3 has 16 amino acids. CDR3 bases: TGTGCCAGCAGTTTAAAGACAGGGGGGATAAACTATGGCTACACCTTC. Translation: CASSLKTGGINYGYTF.

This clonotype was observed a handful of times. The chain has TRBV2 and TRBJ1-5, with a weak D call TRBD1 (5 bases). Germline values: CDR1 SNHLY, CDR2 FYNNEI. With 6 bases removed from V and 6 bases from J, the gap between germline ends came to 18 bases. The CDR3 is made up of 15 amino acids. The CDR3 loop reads CASRASGGSAQPQHF. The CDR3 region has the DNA TGTGCCAGCAGGGCCTCGGGGGGGTCGGCTCAGCCCCAGCATTTT.